Listed below are T cell receptor beta chains from one sample, sequenced in a study of blood T cell repertoires in COVID-19. The repertoire was sequenced with immunoSEQ multiplex PCR; TCRdb's copy has only in-frame clones and lacks some. The sample comprises about 350,000 clones, roughly 87% of which are singletons, and more than 0.9% rests with the top ten. Sequenced: PBMCs or T cells enriched from blood (not recorded which). These receptors were collected from a woman aged 30 to 39 who had recovered from COVID-19. CDR3s leave out the opening cysteine and the closing phenylalanine or tryptophan.

>TRBJ2-1|TRBV2
ASSEGGGGDEQF
>TRBJ2-7|TRBV5-6
ASSLPLTGIYEQY
>TRBJ2-5|TRBV6-5
ASTRDSGMETQY
>TRBJ2-7|TRBV7-9
ASSSPQGHEQY
>TRBJ1-1|TRBV9
ASSIPGDTEAF
>TRBJ2-5|TRBV11-2
ASSPTGVTETQY
>TRBJ1-4|TRBV5-1
ASSPDSPTNEKLF
>TRBJ2-2|TRBV9
ASSGLTGNTGELF
>TRBJ1-6|TRBV18
ASSPLGQPDYNSPLH
>TRBJ1-2|TRBV27
ASSPQWANSRNYGYT
>TRBJ2-7|TRBV13
ASSALAGLAGATYEQY
>TRBJ2-1|TRBV28
ASSSLLPTSGGPQQF
>TRBJ1-1|TRBV7-2
ASSFGTGILNTEAF
>TRBJ1-2|TRBV7-2
ASSLWTGSEYGYT
>TRBJ2-7|TRBV28
ASWLGAGQGFQ
>TRBJ2-2|TRBV6-5
ASSYFPGTATGELF
>TRBJ1-4|TRBV7-2
ASSFSTLTGGNEKLF
>TRBJ2-2|TRBV4-1
ASSRVQGPGELF
>TRBJ1-2|TRBV5-1
ASTPGGGSLTYGYT
>TRBJ1-2|TRBV5-1
ASSLSSPGQGSYGYT
>TRBJ2-2|TRBV27
ASSLSGGLYTGELF
>TRBJ1-1|TRBV29-1
SGAGLLNTEAF
>TRBJ1-4|TRBV21-1
ASSKRGTGIESEKLF
>TRBJ1-6|TRBV6-2/TRBV6-3
ASSLENSPLH
>TRBJ2-1|TRBV19
ASSQGNYNEQF
>TRBJ1-5|TRBV19
ASSPRTGGSNQPQH
>TRBJ1-2|TRBV18
ASSRKTGTNYGYT
>TRBJ1-1|TRBV30
AWTIKTGQGAVSAF
>TRBJ2-7|TRBV5-1
ASSLLSEQDEQY
>TRBJ2-1|TRBV9
ASSARGDSYNEQF
>TRBJ2-3|TRBV2
ASSEVSGAGDTQY
>TRBJ1-6|TRBV3-1/TRBV3-2
ASSQGGSSPLH
>TRBJ2-3|TRBV19
ASSTTGLAGADTQY
>TRBJ2-1|TRBV28
ASPSGTSNEQF
>TRBJ2-2|TRBV6-2/TRBV6-3
ASSPPERELF
>TRBJ1-1|TRBV28
ASRRTGYTEAF
>TRBJ1-3|TRBV7-2
ASRTTGGGNTIY
>TRBJ2-2|TRBV7-2
ASSTRGTGELF
>TRBJ1-1|TRBV7-9
ASSRQGGNTEAF
>TRBJ2-7|TRBV5-1
ASSPWGTGGADYEQY
>TRBJ1-5|TRBV28
ASSLFGTGPQPQH
>TRBJ1-6|TRBV19
ASSITGRDSPLH
>TRBJ1-4|TRBV28
ASSPNRGLVEKLF